The 27 T cell receptor beta chains listed next were all sequenced from one sample in a study of blood T cell repertoires in COVID-19. Produced via immunoSEQ multiplex PCR; TCRdb's table is partial and in-frame only. The top ten clones hold 3.5% to 5.5% of a sample with more than 250,000 clones, roughly 83% of them seen once. Material: peripheral blood. The source of these receptors is a man between 60 and 75 years old who had recovered from COVID-19.

This rearrangement joins TRBV7-2 to TRBJ2-7; perhaps TRBD1 as D (6 bases). The ends were cut back, 4 bases at V and 4 bases at J, with 17 bases in the middle. The CDR3 runs 15 residues. Germline CDR1 is SGHTA and CDR2 is FQGNSA. The CDR3: CASSSTGTLGYEQYF. CDR3 DNA sequence: TGTGCCAGCAGCTCCACCGGGACACTGGGGTACGAGCAGTACTTC.

The rearrangement uses TRBV6-6 and TRBJ2-1; 7 bases fit TRBD2. V lost 6 bases, J lost 7 bases, and 12 bases stayed unmatched. The CDR3 contains 15 residues. The germline gives CDR1 MNHNY, CDR2 SVGAGI (reference sequence). This chain's CDR3 is CASRDPGTGRNEQFF. CDR3 bases: TGTGCCAGCAGGGACCCCGGGACCGGGAGGAATGAGCAGTTCTTC.

This rearrangement joins TRBV9 to TRBJ1-4; no clear D. Trimming took 0 bases from V and 8 from J, leaving 11 bases between them. There are 14 residues in the CDR3. The germline V gene has CDR1 SGDLS and CDR2 YYNGEE. CDR3 protein: CASSVATPPEKLFF. Written as DNA, the CDR3 is TGTGCCAGCAGCGTAGCTACTCCTCCCGAAAAACTGTTTTTT.

This clone was seen a few times. The chain is built from TRBV27 and TRBJ1-1, with 8 bases lining up with TRBD1. CDR3 length: 14 amino acids. V lost 0 bases to trimming and J lost 9 bases; unmatched junction nucleotides: 6. From germline, CDR1 is MNHEY and CDR2 SMNVEV (reference sequence). The CDR3 reads CASSLSLGRGQAFF. CDR3 nucleotide sequence: TGTGCCAGCAGTTTATCGTTGGGCAGGGGGCAAGCTTTCTTT.

The chain joins TRBV19 to TRBJ2-2; D is ambiguous. The CDR3 is 14 residues long. With 3 bases removed from V and 6 bases from J, the gap between germline ends came to 11 bases. The germline gives CDR1 LNHDA, CDR2 SQIVND (reference sequence). The CDR3 coding sequence is TGTGCCAGTAGTATTATGTTAACAGCCGGGGAGCTGTTTTTT. This translates into CASSIMLTAGELFF.

The V gene is TRBV4-1, the J gene TRBJ1-2; 7 bases match TRBD1. Looked up from germline, CDR1 is MGHRA and CDR2 is YSYEKL. V lost 1 base, J lost 0 bases, and 11 bases stayed unmatched. The CDR3 runs 18 residues. CDR3 sequence: CASSQATNRGRPNYGYTF. The CDR3 DNA is TGCGCCAGCAGCCAAGCAACAAACAGGGGCCGGCCTAACTATGGCTACACCTTC.

Comments on this clone: The sample holds other DNA sequences that translate to the same CDR3. V gene TRBV7-8 combines with J gene TRBJ2-2; a weak D match, TRBD2 (5 bases). The CDR3 spans 16 residues. Germline V gives CDR1 SGHVS, CDR2 FQNEAQ. V lost 2 bases, J lost 0 bases, and 10 bases lay in between. The chain's CDR3 is CASSLLASPNTGELFF. The DNA for the CDR3 is TGTGCCAGCAGCTTATTAGCGTCCCCGAACACCGGGGAGCTGTTTTTT.

V usage is TRBV20-1 and J usage is TRBJ1-1; 8 bases map to TRBD1. The CDR3 is 11 amino acids. The junction had 6 bases not matched to a gene; V was cut back by 5 bases and J by 10 bases. Germline CDR1 and CDR2: DFQATT and SNEGSKA (reference sequence). CDR3 DNA: TGCAGTGCTTTCTGGACAGGGTTAGCTTTCTTT. As protein: CSAFWTGLAFF.

V usage is TRBV7-2 and J usage is TRBJ2-2, with D possibly matching TRBD2 (6 bases). The germline CDR1 and CDR2 sequences are SGHTA and FQGNSA. V gave up 5 bases and J gave up 8 bases, with 18 bases separating them. The CDR3 is 15 residues long. The DNA for the CDR3 is TGTGCCAGCAGCACGGGAGACTTTTCCCGGGGGGAGCTGTTTTTT. This translates into CASSTGDFSRGELFF.

The chain employs TRBV9 and TRBJ2-3; TRBD2 is a possible D gene (7 bases). Looked up from germline, CDR1 is SGDLS and CDR2 is YYNGEE. Deletions cut 0 bases from V and 0 bases from J, with 11 bases between. CDR3 size: 16 residues. CDR3 region: CASSVVGGPSTDTQYF. Here the CDR3 DNA reads TGTGCCAGCAGCGTAGTCGGGGGGCCCAGCACAGATACGCAGTATTTT.

CDR3 residues: CASIPKGRNEQFF. For the CDR3, the DNA is TGTGCCAGTATCCCAAAGGGGAGGAATGAGCAGTTCTTC. The gene calls are TRBV19 and TRBJ2-1; tentative D call: TRBD2 (6 bases). The CDR3 runs 13 residues. CDR1 is LNHDA and CDR2 is SQIVND in the germline V gene (reference sequence). V lost 7 bases to trimming and J lost 7 bases, with 14 bases between them.

The V gene is TRBV5-1, the J gene TRBJ2-1, with 7 bases lining up with TRBD2. Germline CDR1 and CDR2: SGHRS and YFSETQ. The ends lost 1 base at V and 7 bases at J; junction bases unmatched: 8. This CDR3 comprises 15 residues. For the CDR3, the DNA is TGCGCCAGCAGCTTGCGCGGTCACGGGGGGAATGAGCAGTTCTTC. The encoded protein is CASSLRGHGGNEQFF.

This clone was seen once. This chain connects TRBV5-6 to TRBJ2-5, with D maybe TRBD1 (5 bases). The V gene lost 4 bases and the J gene lost 8 bases, with 12 bases spanning the gap. CDR3 length: 12 amino acids. Germline values: CDR1 SGHDT, CDR2 YYEEEE. The CDR3 DNA is TGTGCCAGCAGCGGGGCGCCCTTAACCCAGTACTTC. Translating it yields CASSGAPLTQYF.

This clone has only a few counts. The V gene is TRBV4-1, the J gene TRBJ1-3; possible D gene TRBD1, 6 bases. Germline CDR1 and CDR2: MGHRA and YSYEKL. Trimming pared 4 bases from V and 0 bases from J, leaving 10 bases between. The CDR3 is 15 residues long. The CDR3 DNA reads as TGCGCCAGCAGCCTAGGGGGATACTCTGGAAACACCATATATTTT. Its protein product is CASSLGGYSGNTIYF.

The V call is TRBV5-6, the J call TRBJ2-2, with a tentative D call TRBD2 (6 bases). This CDR3 is built from 15 residues. V dropped 1 base and J dropped 8 bases, with 15 bases sitting between them. CDR1 and CDR2 from the germline V gene are SGHDT and YYEEEE. CDR3 protein: CASSLLAQWKGELFF. CDR3 in DNA: TGTGCCAGCAGCTTGCTAGCGCAATGGAAGGGGGAGCTGTTTTTT. Full variable domain (rest looked up from reference TRBV5-6 and TRBJ2-2): DAGVTQSPTHLIKTRGQQVTLRCSPKSGHDTVSWYQQALGQGPQFIFQYYEEEERQRGNFPDRFSGHQFPNYSSELNVNALLLGDSALYLCASSLLAQWKGELFFGEGSRLTVL.

The chain carries TRBV7-2 and TRBJ2-2, with 8 bases identical to TRBD1. The J segment lost 5 bases and the V segment lost 5 bases, leaving 10 bases of the junction unmatched. This CDR3 has 16 residues. Looked up from germline, CDR1 is SGHTA and CDR2 is FQGNSA. CDR3 DNA sequence: TGTGCCAGCAGCAGAGACAGGGGAGCAGGGACCGGGGAGCTGTTTTTT. Residues: CASSRDRGAGTGELFF.

A few counts support this clone. V and J are TRBV9 and TRBJ2-2; 9 bases map to TRBD1. Trimming removed 3 bases from V and 4 bases from J; junction bases left unmatched: 4. The CDR3 totals 15 residues. CDR1 is SGDLS and CDR2 is YYNGEE in the germline V gene. DNA of the CDR3: TGTGCCAGCAGCGCCGGGACAGGGTTCACCGGGGAGCTGTTTTTT. Its protein is CASSAGTGFTGELFF.

The genes are TRBV6-6 and TRBJ2-5, with a weak D call TRBD1 (6 bases). With 5 bases removed from V and 0 bases from J, the gap between germline ends came to 16 bases. The CDR3 has 16 residues. Germline values: CDR1 MNHNY, CDR2 SVGAGI (reference sequence). This chain's CDR3 is CASSKQGLGYQETQYF. In DNA, the CDR3 is TGTGCCAGCAGTAAACAGGGTCTGGGCTACCAAGAGACCCAGTACTTC.

The chain recombines TRBV11-2 with TRBJ2-7, with D perhaps matching TRBD2 (6 bases). The germline CDR1 and CDR2 sequences are SGHAT and FQNNGV. The V end was cut by 2 bases, the J end by 6 bases, with 17 bases between. This CDR3 comprises 15 residues. The CDR3 nucleotides read TGTGCCAGCAGCTTAATGGCGGCAGTCGGGGGCGAGCAGTACTTC. It encodes CASSLMAAVGGEQYF.

This chain links TRBV6-6 with TRBJ2-7; 9 bases match TRBD1. The V gene end was trimmed by 6 bases and the J gene end by 1 base; junction bases not matched to a gene: 7. From germline, CDR1 is MNHNY and CDR2 SVGAGI (reference sequence). The CDR3 length is 15 residues. The CDR3 DNA reads TGTGCCAGCAGCCCAGGACAGGGGAGTTCCTACGAGCAGTACTTC. Translating it yields CASSPGQGSSYEQYF.

This rearrangement joins TRBV5-1 to TRBJ2-3; 9 bases map to TRBD1. The germline CDR1 and CDR2 sequences are SGHRS and YFSETQ. Trimming removed 4 bases from V and 5 bases from J; junction bases left unmatched: 5. This CDR3 is built from 14 residues. This chain's CDR3 is CASSPGTGRDTQYF. DNA of the CDR3: TGCGCCAGCAGCCCCGGGACAGGGAGAGATACGCAGTATTTT.

The V gene is TRBV6-5, the J gene TRBJ2-3; possible D gene TRBD2, 7 bases. V was shortened by 7 bases and J by 2 bases, with 16 bases between the two germline ends. The CDR3 has 15 residues. The germline CDR1 and CDR2 sequences are MNHEY and SVGAGI. CDR3: CASTLAGAYTDTQYF. CDR3 in DNA: TGTGCCAGCACCCTGGCGGGGGCCTACACAGATACGCAGTATTTT.

The chain couples TRBV2 to TRBJ2-7; perhaps TRBD2 as D (5 bases). Trimming took off 4 bases at V and 2 bases at J, with 18 bases between the two ends. CDR3 length equals 16 residues. Germline CDR1 and CDR2: SNHLY and FYNNEI. This chain's CDR3 is CASSGRTRVLAYEQYF. CDR3 bases: TGTGCCAGCAGTGGGAGGACCCGCGTTTTAGCCTACGAGCAGTACTTC.

The chain carries TRBV7-2 and TRBJ2-5, with 13 bases fitting TRBD2. V gave up 1 base and J gave up 1 base; unmatched junction bases: 0. The CDR3 extends over 16 amino acids. The germline gives CDR1 SGHTA, CDR2 FQGNSA. DNA for the CDR3: TGTGCCAGCAGCTTAGGGACTAGCGGGGGCCAAGAGACCCAGTACTTC. Its translation is CASSLGTSGGQETQYF.

The V gene is TRBV11-3, the J gene TRBJ2-1, with D maybe TRBD2 (6 bases). The CDR3 consists of 11 residues. V was trimmed by 8 bases and J by 8 bases, leaving 10 bases between them. CDR1 is SGHNT, CDR2 YENEEA, per germline. CDR3 protein: CASRGDDEQFF. The DNA for the CDR3 is TGTGCCAGCCGCGGGGACGATGAGCAGTTCTTC.

This chain uses TRBV15 with TRBJ2-7; D remains ambiguous. Trimming took 0 bases from V and 6 from J, leaving 9 bases between them. Looked up from germline, CDR1 is LNHNV and CDR2 is YYDKDF (reference sequence). CDR3 length: 13 amino acids. The CDR3 spells CATSRDNLGEQYF. CDR3 coding DNA: TGTGCCACCAGCAGAGATAACCTCGGCGAGCAGTACTTC.

This clone was observed a few times. The chain is built from TRBV21-1 and TRBJ2-7; TRBD1 is the table's D call, not checked against the DNA. TRBV21-1 is recorded as a pseudogene. This CDR3 has 17 amino acids. The CDR3 nucleotides read TGTGCCAGCAGCACCTCTCGACAGGATCCCGGCTCCTACGAGCAGTACTTC. Protein sequence: CASSTSRQDPGSYEQYF.